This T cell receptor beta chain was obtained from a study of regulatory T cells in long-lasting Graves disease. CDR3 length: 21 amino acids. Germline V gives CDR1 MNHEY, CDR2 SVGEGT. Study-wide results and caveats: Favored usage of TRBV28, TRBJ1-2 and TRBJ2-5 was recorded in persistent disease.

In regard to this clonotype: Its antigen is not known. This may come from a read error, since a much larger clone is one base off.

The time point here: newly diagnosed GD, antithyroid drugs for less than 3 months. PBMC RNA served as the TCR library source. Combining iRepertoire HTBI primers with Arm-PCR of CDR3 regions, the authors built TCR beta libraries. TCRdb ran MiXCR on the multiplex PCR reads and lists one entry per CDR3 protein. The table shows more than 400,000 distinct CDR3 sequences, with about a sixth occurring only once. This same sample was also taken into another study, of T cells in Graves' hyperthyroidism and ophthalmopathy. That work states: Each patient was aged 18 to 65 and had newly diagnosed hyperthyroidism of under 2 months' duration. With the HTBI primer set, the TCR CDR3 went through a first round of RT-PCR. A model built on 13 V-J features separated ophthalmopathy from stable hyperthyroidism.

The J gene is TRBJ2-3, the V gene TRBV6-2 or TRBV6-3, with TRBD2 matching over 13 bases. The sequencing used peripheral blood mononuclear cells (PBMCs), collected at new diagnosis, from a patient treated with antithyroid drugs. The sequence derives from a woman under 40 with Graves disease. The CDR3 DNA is TGTGCCAGCAGTTATCCTCGACTAGCGGGAGGACGAAGAGGGGGCACAGATACGCAGTGTTTT. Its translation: CASSYPRLAGGRRGGTDTQCF.